The 18 T cell receptor beta chains given below trace back to one sample, sequenced in a study of T cell repertoires in cytomegalovirus infection (dated by TCRdb to 2018 to 2020). Sequencing took place on an Illumina HiSeq 1500. TCRdb reanalyzed the raw reads on its own, using fastp at Q25 for trimming and MiXCR for clone calling, and kept in-frame beta chains. Each record represents a unique CDR3 protein, reported with the most common genes and DNA among its rows. Recorded for this sample are 150,000 to 200,000 distinct CDR3 sequences; 28% of them occurred a single time. Of the sample, 30% to 35% is held by the ten largest clones. Material for sequencing was PBMCs. The receptors shown here come from a human donor in good health (CMV status not recorded). Some clones in this sample may be carry-over from other donors' samples.

This clonotype was detected only a few times. Its ends do not fully match the called genes, so a read error is possible. This chain links TRBV20-1 with TRBJ2-3; 10 bases are a match to TRBD1. The CDR3 runs 13 residues. CDR1 is DFQATT, CDR2 SNEGSKA, per germline (reference sequence). The CDR3 protein is CSAPGQGTGTQYF. The CDR3 nucleotides are TGCAGTGCCCCGGGACAGGGGACAGGTACGCAGTATTTT.

The chain joins TRBV20-1 to TRBJ1-5; 12 bases agree with TRBD1. There are 15 residues in the CDR3. V was pared by 3 bases and J by 4 bases, with 4 bases of the junction left unmatched. Germline assignment: CDR1 DFQATT and CDR2 SNEGSKA (reference sequence). This chain's CDR3 is CSASQGQGANQPQHF. As DNA, the CDR3 is TGCAGTGCTAGCCAGGGACAGGGGGCGAATCAGCCCCAGCATTTT.

This clonotype was counted only a few times. The J gene is TRBJ1-1, the V gene TRBV7-2, with a weak D call TRBD1 (5 bases). Germline V CDR1 and CDR2: SGHTA, FQGNSA. The CDR3 loop spans 14 amino acids. V lost 4 bases to trimming and J lost 3 bases, with 12 bases between them. CDR3 sequence: CASSSYLGDTEAFF. DNA of the CDR3: TGTGCCAGCAGCTCTTATCTAGGGGACACTGAAGCTTTCTTT. Full variable domain (missing parts from reference TRBV7-2 and TRBJ1-1): GAGVSQSPSNKVTEKGKDVELRCDPISGHTALYWYRQSLGQGLEFLIYFQGNSAPDKSGLPSDRFSAERTGGSVSTLTIQRTQQEDSAVYLCASSSYLGDTEAFFGQGTRLTVV.

There are a few counts of this clonotype. The chain couples TRBV7-8 to TRBJ2-3, with D tentatively TRBD2 (6 bases). V lost 1 base and J 6 bases, leaving 26 bases between the germline ends. In germline, CDR1 is SGHVS, CDR2 FQNEAQ. The CDR3 has 19 residues. Here the CDR3 reads CASSLGGAGYPSTRDTQYF. CDR3 sequence (DNA): TGTGCCAGCAGCTTAGGCGGGGCAGGGTACCCTTCCACCCGGGATACGCAGTATTTT.

The gene calls are TRBV2 and TRBJ1-1; the match to TRBD1 covers 7 bases. Trimming at V came to 1 base and at J to 8 bases, leaving 4 bases not matched to a gene. The germline V gene encodes CDR1 SNHLY and CDR2 FYNNEI. This CDR3 is built from 13 residues. The DNA for the CDR3 is TGTGCCAGCAGTGAAGGCCGGGACAGAGAAGCTTTCTTT. It is translated as CASSEGRDREAFF.

This clonotype was recorded only once. The chain couples TRBV12-3 or TRBV12-4 to TRBJ2-7; 9 bases are a match to TRBD2. This CDR3 has 16 amino acids. J gave up 0 bases and V 4 bases, and 7 bases lay outside the gene matches. Here the CDR3 DNA reads TGTGCCAGCAGTTGGCTCAGCGGGGGGATCTCCTACGAGCAGTACTTC. This sequence encodes CASSWLSGGISYEQYF.

This clonotype was counted only a few times. The chain carries TRBV6-2 or TRBV6-3 and TRBJ2-7, with D hard to call. CDR1 is MNHEY, CDR2 SVGEGT, per germline. Trimming left V 7 bases short and J 1 base short, with 8 bases between. The CDR3 has 12 residues. DNA of the CDR3: TGTGCCAGCAAGAAGGGTTCCTACGAGCAGTACTTC. This gives the protein CASKKGSYEQYF.

V and J are TRBV5-4 and TRBJ2-7; D may be TRBD2 (6 bases). The CDR3 consists of 12 residues. Trimming shortened V by 10 bases and J by 0 bases, and 11 bases separated the two germline ends. Germline CDR1 and CDR2: SGHNT and YYREEE (reference sequence). The chain's CDR3 is CAFRGNSYEQYF. In DNA, the CDR3 is TGTGCCTTCCGGGGGAACTCCTACGAGCAGTACTTC.

V usage is TRBV12-3 or TRBV12-4 and J usage is TRBJ2-3; D may correspond to TRBD1 or TRBD2 (6 bases each). V shed 7 bases and J shed 2 bases, with 16 bases lying between them. This CDR3 region has 15 residues. Here the CDR3 reads CASTSERGATDTQYF. CDR3 sequence (DNA): TGTGCCAGCACCTCCGAGAGGGGGGCCACAGATACGCAGTATTTT.

This clonotype was picked up many times. The CDR3 DNA reads TGTGCCAGCAGCTCTAGCGGGGGGACAGATACGCAGTATTTT. This encodes CASSSSGGTDTQYF. The chain links TRBV7-2 to TRBJ2-3, with TRBD2 matching 11 bases. Germline loops: CDR1 SGHTA, CDR2 FQGNSA. This CDR3 has 14 residues. Unmatched junction bases numbered 0, after V lost 4 bases and J lost 3 bases.

This clonotype was seen only a few times. The rearrangement joins TRBV6-1 to TRBJ1-1; D ambiguous. This CDR3 region has 13 residues. Germline assignment: CDR1 MNHNS and CDR2 SASEGT. The V end was cut by 4 bases, the J end by 0 bases, with 6 bases between. CDR3 sequence reads: CASSGPMNTEAFF. Written as DNA, the CDR3 is TGTGCCAGCAGTGGACCGATGAACACTGAAGCTTTCTTT.

The sample holds one count of this clonotype. CDR3 DNA sequence: TGCGCCAGCAGCTTGGCGTCCGCAGATACGCAGTATTTT. Translation: CASSLASADTQYF. The V and J genes are TRBV5-1 and TRBJ2-3; unclear D gene. The V gene's germline CDR1 is SGHRS and CDR2 YFSETQ. The CDR3 is made up of 13 amino acids. Trimming stripped 0 bases from V and 4 bases from J, with 6 bases between.

This clonotype came up a few times. The chain uses TRBV2 and TRBJ2-5; the D is unclear. The V gene's germline CDR1 is SNHLY and CDR2 FYNNEI. Trimming removed 4 bases from V and 4 bases from J, with 7 bases in between. This CDR3 has 12 amino acids. CDR3 loop: CASSGVGETQYF. The CDR3 DNA is TGTGCCAGCAGTGGGGTGGGAGAGACCCAGTACTTC.

The sample holds many counts of this clonotype. The chain links TRBV7-2 to TRBJ2-7; D possibly uses TRBD1 or TRBD2 (6 bases each). Germline V gives CDR1 SGHTA, CDR2 FQGNSA. Trimming took off 4 bases at V and 0 bases at J, with 13 bases between the two ends. The CDR3 length is 15 residues. CDR3 DNA: TGTGCCAGCAGCTCCTCCGGGGGCAGCTCCTACGAGCAGTACTTC. It translates to CASSSSGGSSYEQYF.

The chain employs TRBV7-8 and TRBJ2-4, with D perhaps matching TRBD1 (6 bases). Trimming took 0 bases from V and 2 from J, leaving 14 bases between them. This CDR3 has 17 residues. CDR1 and CDR2 from the germline V gene are SGHVS and FQNEAQ. CDR3 DNA sequence: TGTGCCAGCAGCTTAGCCCCAGGGGTTGATCCCAAAAACATTCAGTACTTC. Translated, it gives CASSLAPGVDPKNIQYF.

This clonotype has at least ten counts. The junction differs from germline at one of its ends, possibly a read error. The chain is built from TRBV7-7 and TRBJ2-7; 7 positions match TRBD1. This CDR3 region has 14 residues. The germline CDR1 and CDR2 sequences are SSHAT and FNYEAQ (reference sequence). CDR3 sequence: CASSADRLSDEQYF. The CDR3 nucleotides read TGTGCTAGCAGCGCGGACAGGTTGAGTGACGAGCAGTACTTC.

The genes are TRBV4-3 and TRBJ2-7; D possibly corresponds to TRBD2 (6 bases). V dropped 0 bases and J dropped 2 bases, with 8 bases sitting between them. Germline CDR1 reads LGHNA; CDR2 reads YSLEER. The CDR3 extends over 14 amino acids. The CDR3: CASSQDRETYEQYF. CDR3 DNA sequence: TGCGCCAGCAGCCAAGACCGGGAGACCTACGAGCAGTACTTC.

The rearrangement uses TRBV5-4 and TRBJ2-5, with D tentatively TRBD1 (5 bases). CDR1 is SGHNT, CDR2 YYREEE, per germline (reference sequence). The V end lost 4 bases, the J end lost 5 bases, and 9 bases lay between the germline ends. The CDR3 loop spans 12 amino acids. CDR3 in amino acids: CASSGAGETQYF. Here the CDR3 DNA reads TGTGCCAGCAGCGGCGCAGGGGAGACCCAGTACTTC.